These 8 T cell receptor beta chains came from one sample sequenced in a study of blood T cell repertoires in COVID-19 (TCRdb year 2020). Library preparation employed the immunoSEQ multiplex PCR assay. This immuneACCESS table, as held by TCRdb, lists in-frame sequences with V and J called but not all clones. Of the missing ones, under half trace to an unresolved V gene in checked studies; the others have no known cause. Recorded for this sample are a few hundred thousand clones; about 88% of them occurred a single time. The ten top clones hold approximately 4% of the sample. Sequenced material: peripheral blood. The receptors come from a man aged 60 to 75 who had recovered from COVID-19.

This chain connects TRBV15 to TRBJ1-5, with TRBD1 as a possible D gene (5 bases). The CDR3 sequence is 16 residues long. V was trimmed by 4 bases and J by 7 bases, leaving 20 bases between them. Germline-derived CDR1 and CDR2 are LNHNV and YYDKDF (reference sequence). This chain's CDR3 is CATSTSGAREDQPQHF. The CDR3, as DNA: TGTGCCACCAGCACAAGCGGGGCCAGGGAGGACCAGCCCCAGCATTTT.

CDR3: CASSQDGQGADYGYTF. DNA of the CDR3: TGTGCCAGCAGCCAAGACGGACAGGGGGCGGACTATGGCTACACCTTC. J is TRBJ1-2 and V is TRBV4-2; 11 nucleotides agree with TRBD1. The V and J ends lost 0 bases and 3 bases, in that order; junction bases with no gene match: 3. Germline-derived CDR1 and CDR2 are LGHNA and YNFKEQ. The CDR3 contains 16 residues.

The chain has TRBV9 and TRBJ1-5, with 7 bases lining up with TRBD1. V trimming: 3 bases; J trimming: 2 bases; junction bases outside the gene matches: 11. This CDR3 contains 17 residues. Germline V gene data show CDR1 as SGDLS and CDR2 as YYNGEE. As DNA, the CDR3 is TGTGCCAGCAGCGCCGGACAGGAGGTACGGGGCAATCAGCCCCAGCATTTT. Translation gives CASSAGQEVRGNQPQHF.

The V call is TRBV19, the J call TRBJ2-3, with 13 positions matching TRBD2. CDR3 size: 18 residues. Germline-derived CDR1 and CDR2 are LNHDA and SQIVND (reference sequence). V dropped 5 bases and J dropped 2; count of bases not matched to a gene: 10. CDR3 nucleotides: TGTGCCAGTAGTCACCCGGGACTAGCGGGGTCTACCACAGATACGCAGTATTTT. Its protein is CASSHPGLAGSTTDTQYF.

This clone showed up just a few times. The chain is built from TRBV19 and TRBJ2-5, with a tentative D call TRBD2 (6 bases). This CDR3 has 13 amino acids. V was shortened by 7 bases and J by 7 bases, with 16 bases between the two germline ends. Germline-derived CDR1 and CDR2 are LNHDA and SQIVND (reference sequence). The CDR3 coding sequence is TGTGCCAGTACCCCGGGAGTACGGGGGACCCAGTACTTC. Its protein is CASTPGVRGTQYF.

This clone has a single count. The chain has TRBV11-3 and TRBJ2-1; TRBD1 agrees at 7 bases. Per germline, CDR1 SGHNT and CDR2 YENEEA. The CDR3 covers 15 residues. J was trimmed by 3 bases and V by 5 bases; bases with no gene match: 7. CDR3 nucleotides: TGTGCCAGCAGCGAAAACAGGGGAAGCTACAATGAGCAGTTCTTC. Amino acid sequence: CASSENRGSYNEQFF.

This clone was seen more than once but under ten times. This chain joins TRBV7-3 and TRBJ2-2, with TRBD1 identical over 7 bases. With 2 bases clipped from V and 5 bases from J, the junction kept 23 bases outside the gene matches. The CDR3 runs to 21 residues. CDR1 is SGHTA, CDR2 FQGTGA, per germline. As DNA, the CDR3 is TGTGCCAGCAGCTTATATGGATTAAGACAGGGAGTCCGGCGTTCGACCGGGGAGCTGTTTTTT. This sequence encodes CASSLYGLRQGVRRSTGELFF.

The V call is TRBV19, the J call TRBJ2-7; a possible D gene is TRBD1 (6 bases). The CDR3 runs 13 residues. Germline V gene data show CDR1 as LNHDA and CDR2 as SQIVND (reference sequence). V lost 5 bases and J lost 5, with 13 bases in between. As DNA, the CDR3 is TGTGCCAGTAGTTCGGGACATCCCAACGAGCAGTACTTC. Translating gives CASSSGHPNEQYF.